This is a list of T cell receptor beta chains from one sample in a study of technical replicates of blood from several donors. The protocol was immunoSEQ multiplex PCR, while the TCRdb copy is restricted to in-frame clones and leaves out a portion. Here the sample spans about 73,000 clones, roughly 93% being singletons. Sequencing was performed on T cells isolated from PBMCs. The receptors were sampled from a human donor in good health. Both conserved end residues are part of each CDR3. D genes are given only for firm matches. The size of a clone is reported for some rows only, either as once, few or many, or as a class for expanded clones.

v_gene,j_gene,abundance,d_gene,CDR3aa,CDR3nt
TRBV7-3,TRBJ2-6,-,-,CASRLTPGSGANVLTF,TGTGCCAGCAGGCTAACCCCAGGGTCCGGGGCCAACGTCCTGACTTTC
TRBV9,TRBJ1-2,-,TRBD1,CASSVSGTGSGGYTF,TGTGCCAGCAGCGTATCTGGGACAGGGTCGGGGGGCTACACCTTC
TRBV7-9,TRBJ2-7,once,TRBD2,CASSLLAGVKYEQYF,TGTGCCAGCAGCTTACTAGCGGGAGTTAAATACGAGCAGTACTTC
TRBV28,TRBJ1-2,-,TRBD1,CASSLLTGQEYGGYTF,TGTGCCAGCAGTCTCCTCACGGGACAGGAGTATGGTGGCTACACCTTC
TRBV4-1,TRBJ2-1,once,-,CASSQVEGTDNEQFF,TGCGCCAGCAGCCAAGTTGAAGGGACTGACAATGAGCAGTTCTTC
TRBV6-4,TRBJ2-3,-,TRBD1,CASPEPTGIFLDTQYF,TGTGCCAGCCCCGAACCGACAGGGATTTTTCTAGATACGCAGTATTTT
TRBV6-1,TRBJ1-2,-,-,CASSHENSGNYGYTF,TGTGCCAGCAGCCACGAAAACTCAGGGAACTATGGCTACACCTTC
TRBV5-4,TRBJ2-7,-,TRBD2,CASSHTAGGPDEQYF,TGTGCCAGCAGTCATACAGCGGGGGGGCCGGACGAGCAGTACTTC
TRBV10-3,TRBJ1-2,few,-,CAISVLKQGIGYGYTF,TGTGCCATCAGTGTTCTCAAGCAGGGTATAGGCTATGGCTACACCTTC
TRBV6-1,TRBJ1-2,-,-,CASSELASDGYTF,TGTGCCAGCAGTGAATTAGCCTCTGATGGCTACACCTTC